The entry below gives a single T cell receptor beta chain sequence along with its context. Its antigen is unidentified. Primers used in a second PCR of roughly 7 to 12 cycles were a sample-barcoded 5' primer and a J-beta primer mix. Through a template-switch adaptor with 12 random nucleotides, each cDNA molecule received a tag. TCRdb redid the calling of the 5' RACE reads with MiXCR, one entry per CDR3 protein. The data hold 1.5 million to 2 million distinct CDR3 sequences, with roughly 52% observed a single time. Russia was home to the donors, healthy Caucasian individuals aged about 6 to 90. The data were obtained in a study of blood T cells in healthy people across ages. Germline V gene sequence: CDR1 SGHAT, CDR2 FQNNGV. The CDR3 is 16 residues long. V was clipped by 1 base and J by 4 bases; unmatched bases: 4. Study conclusions and caveats: CMV status of donors was unknown, possibly confounding expanded clonotype changes.

The chain combines TRBV11-2 with TRBJ2-3, with TRBD1 matching 11 bases. The sequenced material came from blood. The sequence was collected from a woman in her thirties or forties in good health. The CDR3: CASSLAAGQGADTQYF. CDR3 nucleotide sequence: TGTGCCAGCAGCTTAGCTGCGGGACAGGGGGCAGATACGCAGTATTTT.